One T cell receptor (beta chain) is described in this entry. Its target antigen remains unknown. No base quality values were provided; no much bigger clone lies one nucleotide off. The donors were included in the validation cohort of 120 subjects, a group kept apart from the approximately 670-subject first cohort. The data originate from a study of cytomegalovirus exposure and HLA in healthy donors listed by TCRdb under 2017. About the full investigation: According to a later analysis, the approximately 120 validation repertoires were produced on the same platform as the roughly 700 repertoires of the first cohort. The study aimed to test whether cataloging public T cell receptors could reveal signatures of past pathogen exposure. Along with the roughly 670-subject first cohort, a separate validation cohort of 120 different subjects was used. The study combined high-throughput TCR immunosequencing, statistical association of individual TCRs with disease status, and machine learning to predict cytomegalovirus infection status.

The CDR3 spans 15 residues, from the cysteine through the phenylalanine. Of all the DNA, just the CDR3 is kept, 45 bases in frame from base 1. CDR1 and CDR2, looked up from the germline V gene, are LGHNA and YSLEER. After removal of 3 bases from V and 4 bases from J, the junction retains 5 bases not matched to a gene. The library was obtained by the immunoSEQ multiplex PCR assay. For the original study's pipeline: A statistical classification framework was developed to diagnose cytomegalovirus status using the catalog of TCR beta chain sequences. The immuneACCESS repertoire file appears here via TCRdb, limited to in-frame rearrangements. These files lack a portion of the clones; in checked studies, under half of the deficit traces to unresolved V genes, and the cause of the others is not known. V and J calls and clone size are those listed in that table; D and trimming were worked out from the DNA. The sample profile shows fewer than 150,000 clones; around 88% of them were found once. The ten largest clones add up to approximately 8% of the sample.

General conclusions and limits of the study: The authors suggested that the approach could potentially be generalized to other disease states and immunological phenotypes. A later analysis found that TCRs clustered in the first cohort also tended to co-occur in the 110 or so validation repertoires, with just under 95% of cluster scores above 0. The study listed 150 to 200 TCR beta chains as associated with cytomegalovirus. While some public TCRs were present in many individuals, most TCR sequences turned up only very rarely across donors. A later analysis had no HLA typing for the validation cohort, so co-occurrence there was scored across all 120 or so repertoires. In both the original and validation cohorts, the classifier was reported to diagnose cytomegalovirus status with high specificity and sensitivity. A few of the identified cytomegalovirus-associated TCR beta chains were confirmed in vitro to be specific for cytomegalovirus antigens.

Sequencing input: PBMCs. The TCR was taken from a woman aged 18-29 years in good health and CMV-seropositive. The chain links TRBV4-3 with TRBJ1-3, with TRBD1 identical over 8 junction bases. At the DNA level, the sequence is TGCGCCAGCAGCCATCTTCAGGGGGCCGGAAACACCATATATTTT. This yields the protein CASSHLQGAGNTIYF.